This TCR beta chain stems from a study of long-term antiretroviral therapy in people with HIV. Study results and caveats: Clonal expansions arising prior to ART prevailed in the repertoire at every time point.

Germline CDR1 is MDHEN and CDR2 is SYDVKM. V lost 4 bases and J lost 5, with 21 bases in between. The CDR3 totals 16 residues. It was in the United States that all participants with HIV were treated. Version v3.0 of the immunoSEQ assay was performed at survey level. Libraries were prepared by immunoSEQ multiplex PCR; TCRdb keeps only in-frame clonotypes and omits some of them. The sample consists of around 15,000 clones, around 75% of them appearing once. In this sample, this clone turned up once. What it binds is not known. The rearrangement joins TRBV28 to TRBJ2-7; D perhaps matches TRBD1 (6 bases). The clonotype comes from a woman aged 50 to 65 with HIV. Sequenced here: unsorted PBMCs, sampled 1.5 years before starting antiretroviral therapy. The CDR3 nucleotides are TGTGCCAGCAGTTCCCCCCCTTTCGCAGGGGTCCACGAGCAGTACTTC. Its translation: CASSSPPFAGVHEQYF.